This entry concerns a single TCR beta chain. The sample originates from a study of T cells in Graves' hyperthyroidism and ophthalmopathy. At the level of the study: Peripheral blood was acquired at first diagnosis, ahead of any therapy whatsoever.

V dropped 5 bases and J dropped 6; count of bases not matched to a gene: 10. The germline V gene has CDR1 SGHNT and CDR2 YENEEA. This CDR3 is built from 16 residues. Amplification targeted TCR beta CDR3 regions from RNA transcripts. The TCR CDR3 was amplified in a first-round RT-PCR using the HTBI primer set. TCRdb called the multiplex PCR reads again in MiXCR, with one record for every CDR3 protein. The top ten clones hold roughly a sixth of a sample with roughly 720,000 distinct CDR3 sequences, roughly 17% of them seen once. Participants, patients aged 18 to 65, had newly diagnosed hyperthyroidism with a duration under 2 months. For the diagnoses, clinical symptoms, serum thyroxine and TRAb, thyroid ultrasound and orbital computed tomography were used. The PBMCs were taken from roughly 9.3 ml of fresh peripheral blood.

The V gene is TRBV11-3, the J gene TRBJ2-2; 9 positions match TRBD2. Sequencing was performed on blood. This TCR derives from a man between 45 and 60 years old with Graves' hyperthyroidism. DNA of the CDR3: TGTGCCAGCAGCCCCTGGGCGGGAGGGCCAGCCGGGGAGCTGTTTTTT. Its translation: CASSPWAGGPAGELFF.